The table lists the clone carrying this TCR beta chain with a few counts. Its antigen is not known. These data come from a study of blood T cells in healthy people across ages. The use of a sample-barcoded 5' primer and a J-beta primer mix characterized a second PCR of roughly 6 to 11 cycles. TCRdb analysed the 5' RACE reads with MiXCR anew, one entry per CDR3 protein. Among some 1.4 million distinct CDR3 sequences, around two fifths were seen once, and the ten largest hold roughly 7.9%. This CDR3 region has 13 residues. Germline values: CDR1 MDHEN, CDR2 SYDVKM. Trimming removed 5 bases from V and 8 bases from J, with 14 bases in between. The study, taken as a whole, reports: Conclusively comparing naive with antigen-experienced cells was impossible with unsorted PBMCs. With age, beta diversity per million T cells declined roughly linearly, significantly by approximately 40.

The J gene is TRBJ2-3, the V gene TRBV28; D is perhaps TRBD2 (6 bases). Sequencing was done on a sample of blood. The sequence was obtained from a woman aged 18-35 years in good health. Written as DNA, the CDR3 is TGTGCCAGCAGTCGGGCGGGGACTCTTACGCAGTATTTT. Residues: CASSRAGTLTQYF.